This entry lists 10 T cell receptor beta chains sequenced from one sample in a study of identical twins. One entry per CDR3 protein, called by TCRdb with MiXCR from the 5' RACE reads. The sample consists of a few hundred thousand distinct CDR3 sequences, over 9.5% of them appearing once. Sequenced sample: memory T cells sorted from blood. These receptors all stem from a man between 45 and 60 years old in good health.

The genes are TRBV28 and TRBJ2-3, with D perhaps TRBD2 (5 bases). This CDR3 is 15 amino acids long. Trimming left V 6 bases short and J 9 bases short, with 22 bases between. Germline CDR1 and CDR2: MDHEN and SYDVKM. The DNA for the CDR3 is TGTGCCAGCAGCCCGGTGGCTATTTTGAGGGTAACGCAGTATTTT. It translates to CASSPVAILRVTQYF.

This clonotype was seen at least ten times. This chain connects TRBV12-3 or TRBV12-4 to TRBJ1-2; D is unresolved. Trimming cost V 2 bases and J 4 bases, with 8 bases left between them. The CDR3 length is 13 residues. This chain's CDR3 is CASSLTRFYGYTF. The CDR3 coding sequence is TGTGCCAGCAGTTTAACCAGGTTCTATGGCTACACCTTC.

Ten or more counts support this clonotype. V and J are TRBV5-1 and TRBJ2-7; either TRBD1 or TRBD2 may supply D (5 bases each). This CDR3 has 15 residues. V lost 5 bases and J lost 3, with 18 bases in between. Germline V gives CDR1 SGHRS, CDR2 YFSETQ. The DNA for the CDR3 is TGCGCCAGCAGGATGTCCCCTCGGGACGGCTACGAGCAGTACTTC. This translates into CASRMSPRDGYEQYF.

The table lists this clonotype with a few counts. The chain is built from TRBV20-1 and TRBJ1-4, with D possibly matching TRBD1 (6 bases). This CDR3 has 13 amino acids. From germline, CDR1 is DFQATT and CDR2 SNEGSKA (reference sequence). V was clipped by 1 base and J by 8 bases, with 11 bases between them. The CDR3, as DNA: TGCAGTGCTAGAGGACAGGTCCTAGAAAAACTGTTTTTT. Protein sequence: CSARGQVLEKLFF.

This clonotype was seen repeatedly, ten times or more. The rearrangement uses TRBV7-8 and TRBJ2-1, with D tentatively TRBD2 (5 bases). The V end was cut by 9 bases, the J end by 3 bases, with 6 bases between. The CDR3 runs 11 residues. Germline CDR1 SGHVS, CDR2 FQNEAQ. The CDR3 DNA follows: TGTGCCAGTGAGGGCTACAATGAGCAGTTCTTC. It is translated as CASEGYNEQFF.

This clonotype has more than one count but fewer than ten. V is TRBV5-1 and J is TRBJ2-3, with D tentatively TRBD2 (7 bases). Germline V CDR1 and CDR2: SGHRS, YFSETQ. Trimming removed 0 bases at V and 3 bases at J, with 11 bases between. The CDR3 totals 15 residues. Written as DNA, the CDR3 is TGCGCCAGCAGCTTGGGCGGGGGCCTTACAGATACGCAGTATTTT. This translates into CASSLGGGLTDTQYF.

The V and J genes are TRBV5-6 and TRBJ2-2; TRBD2 aligns across 14 bases. J lost 5 bases, V lost 0 bases, and 3 bases had no gene match. Per germline, CDR1 SGHDT and CDR2 YYEEEE. The CDR3 has 17 amino acids. The CDR3 loop is CASSLVGTSGRTGELFF. In nucleotides, the CDR3 is TGTGCCAGCAGCTTGGTTGGGACTAGCGGGAGAACCGGGGAGCTGTTTTTT.

This clonotype was found a few times. The V and J genes are TRBV11-2 and TRBJ2-3; D is undetermined. Trimming cost V 5 bases and J 6 bases, with 9 bases left between them. The germline gives CDR1 SGHAT, CDR2 FQNNGV. This CDR3 has 12 amino acids. In DNA, the CDR3 is TGTGCCAGCAGCCCGACGTTGGATACGCAGTATTTT. Its translation: CASSPTLDTQYF.

This sequence joins TRBV4-1 and TRBJ2-6; TRBD2 matches 7 bases. V lost 0 bases and J lost 0; bases outside the gene matches: 5. The length of the CDR3 is 18 residues. Looked up from germline, CDR1 is MGHRA and CDR2 is YSYEKL. The CDR3, as DNA: TGCGCCAGCAGCCAAGATCTGGGAGGGCACTCTGGGGCCAACGTCCTGACTTTC. Translated: CASSQDLGGHSGANVLTF.

This clonotype was observed many times. V is TRBV7-2 and J is TRBJ1-6; D may be TRBD1 (5 bases). This CDR3 has 15 residues. Germline values: CDR1 SGHTA, CDR2 FQGNSA. Between the trimmed V and J ends, which lost 7 bases and 8 bases, there was a span of 18 bases. This CDR3 is CASTFRDPGYSPLHF. CDR3 nucleotides: TGTGCCAGCACCTTCAGGGACCCCGGCTATTCACCCCTCCACTTT.